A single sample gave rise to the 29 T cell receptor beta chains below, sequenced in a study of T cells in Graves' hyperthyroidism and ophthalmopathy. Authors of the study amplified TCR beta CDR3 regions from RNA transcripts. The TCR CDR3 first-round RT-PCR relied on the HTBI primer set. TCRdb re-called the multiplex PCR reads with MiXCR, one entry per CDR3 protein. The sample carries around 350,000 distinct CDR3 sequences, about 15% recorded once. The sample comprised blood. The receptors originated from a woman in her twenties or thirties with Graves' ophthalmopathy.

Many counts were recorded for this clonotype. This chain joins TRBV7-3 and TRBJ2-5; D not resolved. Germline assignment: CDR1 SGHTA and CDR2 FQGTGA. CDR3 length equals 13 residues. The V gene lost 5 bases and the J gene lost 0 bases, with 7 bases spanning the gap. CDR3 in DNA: TGTGCCAGCAGCGTTACTTACCAAGAGACCCAGTACTTC. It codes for CASSVTYQETQYF.

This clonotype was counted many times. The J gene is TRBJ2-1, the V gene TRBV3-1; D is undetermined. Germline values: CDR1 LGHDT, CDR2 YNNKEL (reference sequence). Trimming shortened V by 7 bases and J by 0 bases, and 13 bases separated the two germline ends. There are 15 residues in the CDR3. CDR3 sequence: CASTLSFHSYNEQFF. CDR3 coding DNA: TGTGCCAGCACCCTCTCCTTTCACTCCTACAATGAGCAGTTCTTC.

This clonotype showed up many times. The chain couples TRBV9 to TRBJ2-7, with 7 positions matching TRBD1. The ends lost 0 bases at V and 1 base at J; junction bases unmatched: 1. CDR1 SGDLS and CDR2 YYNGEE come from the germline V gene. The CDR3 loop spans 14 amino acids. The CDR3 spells CASSVGDSSYEQYF. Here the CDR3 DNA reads TGTGCCAGCAGCGTAGGGGACAGTTCCTACGAGCAGTACTTC.

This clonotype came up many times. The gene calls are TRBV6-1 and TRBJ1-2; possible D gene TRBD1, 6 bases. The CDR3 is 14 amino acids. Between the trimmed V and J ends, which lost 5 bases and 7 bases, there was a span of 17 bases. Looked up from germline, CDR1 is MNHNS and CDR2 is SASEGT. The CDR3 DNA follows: TGTGCCAGCAGTACCATGGGGGCTACGGCTGGCTACACCTTC. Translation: CASSTMGATAGYTF.

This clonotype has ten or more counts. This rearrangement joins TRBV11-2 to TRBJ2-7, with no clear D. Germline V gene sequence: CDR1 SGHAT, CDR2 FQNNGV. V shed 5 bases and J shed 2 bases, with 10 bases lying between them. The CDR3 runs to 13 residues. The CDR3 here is CASSPLHPYEQYF. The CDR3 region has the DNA TGTGCCAGCAGCCCCCTCCACCCCTACGAGCAGTACTTC. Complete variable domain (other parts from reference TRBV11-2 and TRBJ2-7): EAGVAQSPRYKIIEKRQSVAFWCNPISGHATLYWYQQILGQGPKLLIQFQNNGVVDDSQLPKDRFSAERLKGVDSTLKIQPAKLEDSAVYLCASSPLHPYEQYFGPGTRLTVT.

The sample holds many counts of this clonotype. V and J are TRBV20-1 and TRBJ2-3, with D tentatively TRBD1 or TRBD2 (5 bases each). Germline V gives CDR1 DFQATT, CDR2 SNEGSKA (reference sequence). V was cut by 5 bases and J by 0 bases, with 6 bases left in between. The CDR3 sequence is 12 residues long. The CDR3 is CSAGDSTDTQYF. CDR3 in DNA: TGCAGTGCTGGGGACAGCACAGATACGCAGTATTTT.

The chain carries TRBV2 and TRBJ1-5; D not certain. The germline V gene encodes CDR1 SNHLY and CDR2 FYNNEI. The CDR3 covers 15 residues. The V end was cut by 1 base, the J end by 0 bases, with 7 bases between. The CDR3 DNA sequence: TGTGCCAGCAGTGAAGACAATCATAGCAATCAGCCCCAGCATTTT. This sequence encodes CASSEDNHSNQPQHF.

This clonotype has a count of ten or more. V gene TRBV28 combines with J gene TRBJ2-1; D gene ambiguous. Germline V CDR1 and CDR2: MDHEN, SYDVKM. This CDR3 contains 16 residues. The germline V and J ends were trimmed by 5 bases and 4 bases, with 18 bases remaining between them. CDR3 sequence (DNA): TGTGCCAGCAGTCCCCATACAAGTCTTGGGTACAATGAGCAGTTCTTC. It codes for CASSPHTSLGYNEQFF.

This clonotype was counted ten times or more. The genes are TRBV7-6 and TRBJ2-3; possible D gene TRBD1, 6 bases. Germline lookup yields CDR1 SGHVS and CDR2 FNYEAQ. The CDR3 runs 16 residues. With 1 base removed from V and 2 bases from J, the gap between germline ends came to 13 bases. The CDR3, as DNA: TGTGCCAGCAGCTTAGGAGGGGACATACCCACAGATACGCAGTATTTT. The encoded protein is CASSLGGDIPTDTQYF. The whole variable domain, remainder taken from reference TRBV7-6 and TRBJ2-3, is GAGVSQSPRYKVTKRGQDVALRCDPISGHVSLYWYRQALGQGPEFLTYFNYEAQQDKSGLPNDRFSAERPEGSISTLTIQRTEQRDSAMYRCASSLGGDIPTDTQYFGPGTRLTVL.

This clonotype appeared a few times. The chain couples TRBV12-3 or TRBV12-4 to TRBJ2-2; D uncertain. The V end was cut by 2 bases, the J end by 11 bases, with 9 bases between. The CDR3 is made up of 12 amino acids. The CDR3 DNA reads TGTGCCAGCAGTTTAAGTAGTCGTGAGCTGTTTTTT. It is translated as CASSLSSRELFF.

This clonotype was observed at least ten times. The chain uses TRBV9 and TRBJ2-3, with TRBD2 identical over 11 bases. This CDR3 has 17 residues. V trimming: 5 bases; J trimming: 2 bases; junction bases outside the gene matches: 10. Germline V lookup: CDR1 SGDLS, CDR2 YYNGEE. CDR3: CASSWLAGGRNTDTQYF. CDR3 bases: TGTGCCAGCAGTTGGCTAGCGGGGGGACGAAACACAGATACGCAGTATTTT.

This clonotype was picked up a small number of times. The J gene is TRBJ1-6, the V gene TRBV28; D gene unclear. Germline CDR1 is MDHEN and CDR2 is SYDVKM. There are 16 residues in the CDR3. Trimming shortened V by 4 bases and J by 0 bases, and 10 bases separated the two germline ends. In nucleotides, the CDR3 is TGTGCCAGCAGTTCGACGCATAGCTCCTATAATTCACCCCTCCACTTT. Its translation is CASSSTHSSYNSPLHF.

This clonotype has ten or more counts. In nucleotides, the CDR3 is TGTGCCAGCAGCCCGTCCAACAGGGACAGAACCTATAACTATGGCTACACCTTC. Residues: CASSPSNRDRTYNYGYTF. J is TRBJ1-2 and V is TRBV9, with 7 bases matching TRBD1. The germline V gene encodes CDR1 SGDLS and CDR2 YYNGEE. There are 18 residues in the CDR3. Trimming removed 4 bases from V and 1 base from J; junction bases left unmatched: 16.

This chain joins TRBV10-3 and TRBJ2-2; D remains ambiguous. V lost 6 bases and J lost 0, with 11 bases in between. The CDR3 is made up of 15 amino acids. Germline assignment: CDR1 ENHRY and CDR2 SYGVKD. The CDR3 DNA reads TGTGCCATCAGAGGGCCGGGCGCGAACACCGGGGAGCTGTTTTTT. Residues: CAIRGPGANTGELFF.

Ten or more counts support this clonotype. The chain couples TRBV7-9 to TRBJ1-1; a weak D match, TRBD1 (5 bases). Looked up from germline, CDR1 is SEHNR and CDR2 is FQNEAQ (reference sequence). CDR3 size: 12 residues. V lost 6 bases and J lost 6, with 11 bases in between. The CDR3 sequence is CASRNRYAEAFF. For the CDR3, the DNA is TGTGCCAGCAGGAACAGGTATGCTGAAGCTTTCTTT.

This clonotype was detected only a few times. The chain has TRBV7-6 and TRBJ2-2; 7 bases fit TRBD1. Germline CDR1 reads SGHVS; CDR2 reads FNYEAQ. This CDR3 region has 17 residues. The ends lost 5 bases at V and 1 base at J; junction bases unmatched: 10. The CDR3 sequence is CASSPYPGQENTGELFF. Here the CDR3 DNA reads TGTGCCAGCAGCCCGTACCCCGGACAGGAGAACACCGGGGAGCTGTTTTTT.

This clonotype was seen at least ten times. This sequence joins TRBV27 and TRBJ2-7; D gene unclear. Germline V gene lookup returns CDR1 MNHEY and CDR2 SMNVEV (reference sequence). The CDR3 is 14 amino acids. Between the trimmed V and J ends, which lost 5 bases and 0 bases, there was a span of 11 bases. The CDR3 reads CASSPTWSSYEQYF. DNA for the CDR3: TGTGCCAGCAGTCCAACCTGGAGCTCCTACGAGCAGTACTTC.

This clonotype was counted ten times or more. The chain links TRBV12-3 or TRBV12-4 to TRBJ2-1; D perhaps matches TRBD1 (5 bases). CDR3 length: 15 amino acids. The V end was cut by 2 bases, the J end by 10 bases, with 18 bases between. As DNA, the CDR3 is TGTGCCAGCAGTTTACTAGTCGGGCAGGGTGCCGAGCAGTTCTTC. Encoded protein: CASSLLVGQGAEQFF.

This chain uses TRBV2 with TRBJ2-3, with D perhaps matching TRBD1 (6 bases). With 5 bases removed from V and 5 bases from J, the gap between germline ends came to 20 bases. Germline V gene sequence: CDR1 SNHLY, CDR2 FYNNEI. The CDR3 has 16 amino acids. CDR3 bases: TGTGCCAGCAGTACTCCTGTTAACAACAGGGAAGATACGCAGTATTTT. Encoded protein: CASSTPVNNREDTQYF.

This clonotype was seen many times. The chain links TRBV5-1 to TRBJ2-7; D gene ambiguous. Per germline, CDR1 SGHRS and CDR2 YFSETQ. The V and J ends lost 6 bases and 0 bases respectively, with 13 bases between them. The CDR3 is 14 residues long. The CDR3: CASKALLLSYEQYF. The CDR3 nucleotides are TGCGCCAGCAAGGCCCTACTTCTCTCCTACGAGCAGTACTTC.

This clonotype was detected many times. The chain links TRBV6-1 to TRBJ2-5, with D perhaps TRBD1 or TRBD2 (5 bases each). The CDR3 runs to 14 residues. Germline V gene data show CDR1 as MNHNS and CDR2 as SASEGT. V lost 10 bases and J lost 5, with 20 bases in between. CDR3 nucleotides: TGTGCCATCCGCCCCAGGGAGAGTGAGGAGACCCAGTACTTC. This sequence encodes CAIRPRESEETQYF.

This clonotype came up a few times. DNA for the CDR3: TGTGCCACCAGTGGGACAGCTGATAATCAGCCCCAGCATTTT. Translated: CATSGTADNQPQHF. This sequence joins TRBV24-1 and TRBJ1-5, with a possible D match to TRBD1 (6 bases). The length of the CDR3 is 14 residues. The germline V and J ends were trimmed by 5 bases and 4 bases, with 11 bases remaining between them. Per the germline V gene, CDR1 is KGHDR and CDR2 is SFDVKD.

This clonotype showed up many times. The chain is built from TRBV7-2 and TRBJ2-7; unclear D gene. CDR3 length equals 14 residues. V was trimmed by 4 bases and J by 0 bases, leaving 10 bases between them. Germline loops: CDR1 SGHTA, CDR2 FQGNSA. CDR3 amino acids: CASSSYLDSYEQYF. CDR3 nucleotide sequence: TGTGCCAGCAGCTCATACCTGGACTCCTACGAGCAGTACTTC.

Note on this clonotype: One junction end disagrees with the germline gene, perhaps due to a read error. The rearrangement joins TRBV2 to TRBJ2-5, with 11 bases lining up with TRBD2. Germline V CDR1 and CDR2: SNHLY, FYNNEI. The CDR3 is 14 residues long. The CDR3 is CSSSGLAGEETEYF. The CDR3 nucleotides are TGTTCCAGCAGTGGACTAGCGGGTGAAGAGACCGAGTACTTC.

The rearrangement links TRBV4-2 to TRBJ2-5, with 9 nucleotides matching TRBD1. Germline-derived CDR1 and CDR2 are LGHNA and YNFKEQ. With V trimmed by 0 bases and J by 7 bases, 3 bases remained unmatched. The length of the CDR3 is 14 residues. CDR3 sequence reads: CASSQDPDRGTQYF. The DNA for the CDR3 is TGTGCCAGCAGCCAAGATCCGGACAGGGGGACCCAGTACTTC.

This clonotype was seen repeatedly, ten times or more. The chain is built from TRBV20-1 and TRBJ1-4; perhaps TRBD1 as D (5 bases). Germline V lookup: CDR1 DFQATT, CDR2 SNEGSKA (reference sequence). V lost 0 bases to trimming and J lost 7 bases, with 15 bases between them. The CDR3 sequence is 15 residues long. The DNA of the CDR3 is TGCAGTGCTAGAGATCTCGTGCAGGGAGGTGAAAAACTGTTTTTT. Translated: CSARDLVQGGEKLFF.

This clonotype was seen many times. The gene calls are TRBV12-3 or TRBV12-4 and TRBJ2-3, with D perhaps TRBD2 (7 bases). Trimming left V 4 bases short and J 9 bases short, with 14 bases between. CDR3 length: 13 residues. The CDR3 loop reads CASSSLGGPTQYF. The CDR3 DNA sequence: TGTGCCAGCAGTTCCTTGGGGGGGCCCACGCAGTATTTT.

The DNA of the CDR3 is TGCAGTGCTAGTCGCGGGAAAGGTTGGTCCTACAATGAGCAGTTCTTC. Translation: CSASRGKGWSYNEQFF. The genes are TRBV20-1 and TRBJ2-1; the D gene is possibly TRBD2 (6 bases). The V and J ends lost 3 bases and 1 base respectively, with 16 bases between them. CDR1 DFQATT and CDR2 SNEGSKA come from the germline V gene (reference sequence). The CDR3 is made up of 16 amino acids.

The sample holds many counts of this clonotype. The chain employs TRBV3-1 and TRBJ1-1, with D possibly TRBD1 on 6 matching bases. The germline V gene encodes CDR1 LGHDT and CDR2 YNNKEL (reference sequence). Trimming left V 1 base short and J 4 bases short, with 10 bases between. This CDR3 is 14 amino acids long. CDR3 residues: CASSQVGGGTEAFF. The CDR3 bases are TGTGCCAGCAGCCAAGTGGGGGGCGGCACTGAAGCTTTCTTT.